This T cell receptor (beta chain) is drawn from a study of cytomegalovirus exposure and HLA in healthy donors. There are 15 residues in the CDR3. The germline V gene has CDR1 SGHTA and CDR2 FQGNSA. The PCR had 60 Vbeta and 13 Jbeta primers. Sequencing used immunoSEQ multiplex PCR; TCRdb keeps in-frame clones, though not all of them. The sample has about 170,000 clones, 80% seen once. The sequence derives from a woman between 45 and 65 years old in good health and CMV-seropositive. The sample comprised PBMCs. The V and J genes are TRBV7-2 and TRBJ2-5, with a possible D match to TRBD2 (6 bases). The end of the DNA is better explained by TRBJ2-7, so the J call may be wrong. The CDR3 DNA reads TGTGCCAGCAGCTTTGGTGGCGGGGCTTCCTACGAGCAGTACTTC. Its translation is CASSFGGGASYEQYF.